This T cell receptor beta chain was sequenced in a study of CD8 T cells in Susac syndrome. RNA, at about 0.5 to 1 ug, was reverse transcribed with random hexamers. TCRdb independently ran MiXCR on the immunoSEQ multiplex PCR reads; one entry per CDR3 protein. The data hold 100,000 to 150,000 distinct CDR3 sequences, with nearly 96% observed a single time. In blood CD8+ and CD4+ T cells, TCR beta underwent sequencing. CDR1 is MDHEN, CDR2 SYDVKM, per germline. Between the trimmed V and J ends, which lost 5 bases and 3 bases, there was a span of 24 bases. The CDR3 is made up of 18 amino acids. The chain is built from TRBV28 and TRBJ2-3; D is possibly TRBD1 (5 bases). Material: CD4+ T cells from PBMCs. This sequence originates from a human donor with Susac syndrome. The CDR3 DNA is TGTGCCAGCAGTCACCGCGTGGGGCGGATTGCAGGGACAGATACGCAGTATTTT. Its translation: CASSHRVGRIAGTDTQYF.